This is a list of T cell receptor beta chains from one sample in a study of neurological immune-mediated disorders. Each CDR3 protein is one row after TCRdb ran MiXCR on the 5' RACE reads. Of tens of thousands of distinct CDR3 sequences in the sample, about 24% are singletons; the top ten hold 3.5% to 5.5%. The material sequenced was PBMCs. These receptors came from a man in his sixties with HTLV-1-associated myelopathy (HAM/TSP). Each CDR3 is given with its conserved first and last residue. D genes are given only for firm matches. Expanded clones are given a class, and other clones once, few, many or no size at all.

size	D	J	V	CDR3	DNA
NA	TRBD2	TRBJ2-7	TRBV15	CATSFKREGSYEQYF	TGTGCCACCAGCTTTAAGCGGGAGGGGTCCTACGAGCAGTACTTC
many	NA	TRBJ2-5	TRBV5-1	CASSTGATGGETQYF	TGCGCCAGCAGTACAGGGGCCACGGGGGGAGAGACCCAGTACTTC
many	NA	TRBJ2-5	TRBV5-1	CASSPQTVEETQYF	TGCGCCAGCAGCCCACAGACGGTCGAGGAGACCCAGTACTTC
many	NA	TRBJ1-1	TRBV28	CASSLYGRGGTEAFF	TGTGCCAGCAGTTTATACGGTCGGGGGGGTACTGAAGCTTTCTTT
many	NA	TRBJ2-7	TRBV7-8	CASSRNPAGHSYEQYF	TGTGCCAGCAGCCGCAACCCCGCGGGCCACTCCTACGAGCAGTACTTC
many	TRBD1	TRBJ1-1	TRBV20-1	CSTPRDRALNTEAFF	TGCAGTACCCCACGAGACAGGGCATTAAACACTGAAGCTTTCTTT
many	NA	TRBJ1-2	TRBV3-1	CASSQVNGYTF	TGTGCCAGCAGCCAAGTGAATGGCTACACCTTC
medium-sized	NA	TRBJ2-1	TRBV9	CASSPGLLALNEQFF	TGTGCCAGCAGCCCAGGACTCCTCGCCCTCAATGAGCAGTTCTTC
many	NA	TRBJ1-6	TRBV12-3/TRBV12-4	CASSLGSNSPLHF	TGTGCCAGCAGTTTAGGCAGTAATTCACCCCTCCACTTT
NA	TRBD1	TRBJ1-6	TRBV7-2	CASSFVQGGSPLHF	TGTGCCAGCAGCTTCGTACAGGGGGGTTCACCCCTCCACTTT
many	TRBD1	TRBJ2-7	TRBV5-1	CASSSDGTVTYEQYF	TGCGCCAGCAGCTCGGACGGGACAGTTACCTACGAGCAGTACTTC
many	TRBD2	TRBJ2-7	TRBV6-5	CASSYNFGGLAADEQYF	TGTGCCAGCAGTTATAACTTCGGGGGACTAGCAGCGGATGAGCAGTACTTC
NA	TRBD1	TRBJ2-7	TRBV18	CASSPPGTGFTYEQYF	TGTGCCAGCTCACCACCGGGGACAGGGTTTACCTACGAGCAGTACTTC
many	TRBD2	TRBJ2-3	TRBV7-8	CASSPRGSGSRDTQYF	TGTGCCAGCAGCCCGAGGGGAAGCGGGAGTCGAGATACGCAGTATTTT
NA	NA	TRBJ2-2	TRBV20-1	CSARFQNTGELFF	TGCAGTGCTAGATTCCAGAACACCGGGGAGCTGTTTTTT
many	TRBD1	TRBJ1-2	TRBV6-6	CASSISLTGTDYGYTF	TGTGCCAGCAGTATATCCTTGACGGGGACAGACTATGGCTACACCTTC
NA	TRBD2	TRBJ2-1	TRBV4-2	CASSQEPSGSVNEQFF	TGTGCCAGCAGCCAAGAACCTAGCGGGAGTGTAAATGAGCAGTTCTTC
many	NA	TRBJ2-5	TRBV10-2	CASSVKGETQYF	TGCGCCAGCAGTGTGAAGGGGGAGACCCAGTACTTC
many	TRBD2	TRBJ2-2	TRBV5-5	CASSLGLALGLFF	TGTGCCAGCAGCTTGGGACTAGCCCTAGGGCTGTTTTTT
many	TRBD1	TRBJ1-2	TRBV5-1	CASSPGQEYGYTF	TGCGCCAGCAGCCCGGGACAGGAGTATGGCTACACCTTC
NA	NA	TRBJ2-1	TRBV11-1	CASSSKRHSYNEQFF	TGTGCCAGCAGTTCAAAGCGTCACTCCTACAATGAGCAGTTCTTC
many	NA	TRBJ2-3	TRBV6-5	CASSYSVIDTQYF	TGTGCCAGCAGTTACTCCGTCATCGATACGCAGTATTTT
NA	NA	TRBJ2-2	TRBV10-3	CAISESLAAGGELFF	TGTGCCATCAGTGAGTCACTAGCCGCAGGCGGGGAGCTGTTTTTT
once	TRBD2	TRBJ2-2	TRBV7-9	CASSFSGEAGELFF	TGTGCCAGCAGCTTTAGCGGGGAAGCCGGGGAGCTGTTTTTT
many	NA	TRBJ1-4	TRBV6-1	CASRGVINEKLFF	TGTGCCAGCAGAGGGGTCATTAATGAAAAACTGTTTTTT
once	TRBD2	TRBJ2-7	TRBV27	CASSWSGGRFEQYF	TGTGCCAGCAGTTGGTCTGGCGGGAGGTTCGAGCAGTACTTC
NA	TRBD1	TRBJ1-1	TRBV10-3	CAIRGQGLNTEAFF	TGTGCCATCAGGGGACAGGGCCTGAACACTGAAGCTTTCTTT
few	TRBD1	TRBJ2-6	TRBV18	CASSPRGSGANVLTF	TGTGCCAGCTCACCCAGGGGGTCTGGGGCCAACGTCCTGACTTTC
few	NA	TRBJ1-6	TRBV7-2	CASSRTDGNSPLHF	TGTGCCAGCAGCCGGACAGATGGGAATTCACCCCTCCACTTT
many	NA	TRBJ2-2	TRBV12-3/TRBV12-4	CASRQGANTGELFF	TGTGCCAGCAGACAGGGCGCGAACACCGGGGAGCTGTTTTTT
many	NA	TRBJ1-1	TRBV20-1	CSAHKQGFEAFF	TGCAGTGCCCATAAACAGGGTTTTGAAGCTTTCTTT
many	TRBD2	TRBJ2-1	TRBV7-9	CASTLGLADNNEQFF	TGTGCCAGCACCTTGGGACTAGCGGATAACAATGAGCAGTTCTTC
many	TRBD1	TRBJ2-7	TRBV2	CASRRDRATYEQYF	TGTGCCAGCAGAAGGGACAGGGCTACCTACGAGCAGTACTTC
many	NA	TRBJ2-5	TRBV7-2	CASSSLWGAGETQYF	TGTGCCAGCAGCTCCCTTTGGGGGGCTGGGGAGACCCAGTACTTC
many	TRBD2	TRBJ2-2	TRBV11-2	CASRQSPSRSGGTGELFF	TGTGCCAGCAGGCAATCTCCTTCCAGGTCGGGAGGGACCGGGGAGCTGTTTTTT
NA	NA	TRBJ2-7	TRBV5-1	CASSHLVSGYEQYF	TGTGCCAGCAGCCATCTCGTCAGTGGATACGAGCAGTACTTC
many	NA	TRBJ2-7	TRBV29-1	CSVEDRRSPYEQYF	TGCAGCGTTGAAGATCGGAGGAGCCCCTACGAGCAGTACTTC
many	TRBD1	TRBJ2-4	TRBV27	CASSPLRQGIQYF	TGTGCCAGCAGTCCTCTAAGACAGGGCATTCAGTACTTC
NA	TRBD1	TRBJ2-6	TRBV28	CASSTGTVSPGANVLTF	TGTGCCAGCAGTACCGGGACAGTCTCTCCTGGGGCCAACGTCCTGACTTTC
many	NA	TRBJ2-1	TRBV6-1	CASRSLGSMYNEQFF	TGTGCCAGCAGATCCTTAGGTAGTATGTACAATGAGCAGTTCTTC
many	TRBD1	TRBJ1-2	TRBV5-1	CASSKGQGDGYTF	TGCGCCAGCAGCAAGGGACAGGGGGATGGCTACACCTTC
many	NA	TRBJ1-4	TRBV28	CASRDGSTNEKLFF	TGTGCCAGCAGGGACGGCTCAACTAATGAAAAACTGTTTTTT
many	NA	TRBJ2-6	TRBV19	CASSSRGANANVLTF	TGTGCCAGTAGCTCCAGGGGGGCCAACGCCAACGTCCTGACTTTC
many	NA	TRBJ1-1	TRBV6-5	CASSLGWGNTEAFF	TGTGCCAGCAGCTTGGGTTGGGGGAACACTGAAGCTTTCTTT
many	TRBD2	TRBJ2-5	TRBV28	CASSSGGAETQYF	TGTGCCAGCAGTTCCGGGGGGGCGGAGACCCAGTACTTC
many	TRBD2	TRBJ2-1	TRBV11-3	CASSWGLADEQFF	TGTGCCAGCAGCTGGGGACTAGCGGATGAGCAGTTCTTC